One sample yielded the 31 T cell receptor beta chains listed below, sequenced in a study of T-cell reconstitution after alpha-beta-depleted transplantation in children. Unique molecular identifiers were built into the TCRbeta library. Using its own MiXCR run on the PCR reads, TCRdb lists one record per CDR3 protein. The data show some 600,000 distinct CDR3 sequences, around 13% seen once. The sequencing here drew on PBMCs, mostly from graft donor cells, taken 360 days after TCRalphabeta/CD19-depleted stem cell transplant. The receptors come from a male patient younger than 18 who had a stem cell transplant for acute myeloid leukemia, so the T cells may come from the graft donor.

The chain joins TRBV20-1 to TRBJ2-7, with a possible D match to TRBD1 (6 bases). This CDR3 has 17 amino acids. The V end was cut by 0 bases, the J end by 3 bases, with 21 bases between. Germline V gene lookup returns CDR1 DFQATT and CDR2 SNEGSKA (reference sequence). The CDR3 sequence is CSARELHRDKVLYEQYF. As DNA, the CDR3 is TGCAGTGCTAGAGAACTGCACCGGGACAAAGTTCTCTACGAGCAGTACTTC.

The rearrangement joins TRBV20-1 to TRBJ2-1, with D uncertain. The V end was cut by 1 base, the J end by 6 bases, with 10 bases between. The CDR3 contains 13 residues. CDR1 and CDR2 (germline): DFQATT, SNEGSKA (reference sequence). CDR3 in DNA: TGCAGTGCTAGAGCTCGGCGACTCAATGAGCAGTTCTTC. It specifies CSARARRLNEQFF.

This clonotype was observed a single time. V usage is TRBV6-1 and J usage is TRBJ2-3; no firm D call. V was shortened by 5 bases and J by 0 bases, with 12 bases between the two germline ends. CDR3 size: 15 residues. Germline values: CDR1 MNHNS, CDR2 SASEGT. CDR3 nucleotides: TGTGCCAGCAGTCCAAGGACGGTTAGCACAGATACGCAGTATTTT. The encoded protein is CASSPRTVSTDTQYF.

J is TRBJ2-7 and V is TRBV5-1, with 12 bases fitting TRBD1. CDR1 and CDR2 from the germline V gene are SGHRS and YFSETQ. The CDR3 is 14 residues long. V shed 7 bases and J 4 bases; nucleotides not matched to a gene: 6. The CDR3 reads CASARDRGPYEQYF. The CDR3 nucleotides read TGCGCCAGCGCCCGGGACAGGGGGCCTTACGAGCAGTACTTC.

This clonotype appeared many times. The chain couples TRBV5-1 to TRBJ2-1; D is perhaps TRBD1 or TRBD2 (6 bases each). Trimming cost V 4 bases and J 15 bases, with 26 bases left between them. The V gene's germline CDR1 is SGHRS and CDR2 YFSETQ. The CDR3 runs to 15 residues. The CDR3: CASSRGVESPFAGFF. The DNA of the CDR3 is TGCGCCAGCAGCAGGGGGGTCGAAAGTCCCTTCGCGGGGTTCTTC.

The chain recombines TRBV7-8 with TRBJ2-2, with 8 bases that match TRBD1. The CDR3 length is 16 residues. With V trimmed by 1 base and J by 9 bases, 10 bases remained unmatched. Germline V lookup: CDR1 SGHVS, CDR2 FQNEAQ. CDR3 protein: CASSLGARGLNRELFF. DNA for the CDR3: TGTGCCAGCAGCTTAGGGGCCAGGGGGCTAAATAGGGAGCTGTTTTTT.

This clonotype has a count of ten or more. The chain has TRBV29-1 and TRBJ2-3, with D unclear. Germline loops: CDR1 SQVTM, CDR2 ANQGSEA. The CDR3 is 14 amino acids. The V and J ends lost 4 bases and 6 bases respectively, with 17 bases between them. The CDR3 sequence is CSVATPLGYDTQYF. Written as DNA, the CDR3 is TGCAGCGTTGCCACGCCTCTAGGGTATGATACGCAGTATTTT.

This clonotype was picked up many times. This rearrangement joins TRBV12-3 or TRBV12-4 to TRBJ2-5; 14 bases match TRBD2. The CDR3 contains 19 residues. The ends lost 5 bases at V and 5 bases at J; junction bases unmatched: 16. The CDR3, as DNA: TGTGCCAGCAGTACTGGACTAGCGGGAGGACCACCTTTCTCGGAGACCCAGTACTTC. Translated, it gives CASSTGLAGGPPFSETQYF.

This clonotype was observed at least ten times. The CDR3 protein is CASRTDRVNQPQHF. CDR3 nucleotide sequence: TGTGCCAGCAGGACGGACAGGGTTAATCAGCCCCAGCATTTT. The genes are TRBV12-3 or TRBV12-4 and TRBJ1-5; 8 bases line up with TRBD1. The V gene end was trimmed by 6 bases and the J gene end by 4 bases; junction bases not matched to a gene: 5. The CDR3 runs to 14 residues.

This clonotype turned up a few times. The rearrangement joins TRBV5-1 to TRBJ2-5; 12 bases align to TRBD2. The CDR3 has 18 residues. The V and J ends lost 0 bases and 4 bases, in that order; junction bases with no gene match: 10. CDR1 and CDR2 (germline): SGHRS, YFSETQ. The CDR3 bases are TGCGCCAGCAGCTTGGCGAAAGTCGGACTAGCGGGACGAGAGACCCAGTACTTC. Amino acids: CASSLAKVGLAGRETQYF.

This clonotype was picked up many times. J is TRBJ1-1 and V is TRBV10-3; TRBD1 agrees at 9 bases. V was clipped by 10 bases and J by 10 bases; unmatched bases: 10. CDR1 and CDR2 (germline): ENHRY, SYGVKD. This CDR3 has 12 amino acids. CDR3 residues: CATTTGGYIAFF. Here the CDR3 DNA reads TGTGCCACGACGACAGGGGGATATATAGCTTTCTTT.

At least ten counts were recorded for this clonotype. V usage is TRBV20-1 and J usage is TRBJ2-1, with no clear D. Per germline, CDR1 DFQATT and CDR2 SNEGSKA (reference sequence). The CDR3 has 12 amino acids. V was trimmed by 3 bases and J by 8 bases, leaving 11 bases between them. This CDR3 is CSASNPPDEQFF. In nucleotides, the CDR3 is TGCAGTGCTAGTAACCCCCCCGATGAGCAGTTCTTC.

This clonotype was observed a handful of times. V usage is TRBV20-1 and J usage is TRBJ2-1, with D possibly TRBD1 on 7 matching bases. The CDR3 consists of 13 residues. Germline loops: CDR1 DFQATT, CDR2 SNEGSKA (reference sequence). The CDR3 region is CSVQAGGYNEQFF. CDR3 DNA: TGCAGCGTCCAGGCAGGGGGGTACAATGAGCAGTTCTTC.

This clonotype was seen a handful of times. The gene calls are TRBV30 and TRBJ2-5, with TRBD2 matching 7 bases. CDR1 is GTSNPN and CDR2 is SVGIG in the germline V gene (reference sequence). The CDR3 is 14 amino acids. V was clipped by 2 bases and J by 3 bases; unmatched bases: 6. This chain's CDR3 is CAWSLGTIKETQYF. Written as DNA, the CDR3 is TGTGCCTGGAGTTTAGGGACTATCAAAGAGACCCAGTACTTC. The full variable domain, with the rest looked up from reference TRBV30 and TRBJ2-5, is SQTIHQWPATLVQPVGSPLSLECTVEGTSNPNLYWYRQAAGRGLQLLFYSVGIGQISSEVPQNLSASRPQDRQFILSSKKLLLSDSGFYLCAWSLGTIKETQYFGPGTRLLVL.

Concerning this clonotype: It may be a read error: a sequence one base away is much more abundant. This CDR3 fails to terminate in the conserved phenylalanine or tryptophan, so it likely reflects a read error. The chain uses TRBV29-1 and TRBJ2-3; D is undetermined. Germline loops: CDR1 SQVTM, CDR2 ANQGSEA. The CDR3 loop spans 15 amino acids. Trimming took 2 bases from V and 0 from J, leaving 12 bases between them. The CDR3 nucleotides are TGCAGCGTTGAAACCCGAGCTCCTAGCACAGATACGCAGTATGTT. It translates to CSVETRAPSTDTQYV.

In its sample, this clonotype was seen a few times. The chain links TRBV7-6 to TRBJ1-1, with D uncertain. From germline, CDR1 is SGHVS and CDR2 FNYEAQ. The CDR3 runs 13 residues. The V end lost 1 base, the J end lost 4 bases, and 7 bases lay between the germline ends. CDR3 sequence: CASSLEEFTEAFF. The CDR3 bases are TGTGCCAGCAGCTTAGAAGAATTCACTGAAGCTTTCTTT.

This clonotype appeared a few times. The gene calls are TRBV28 and TRBJ1-2; maybe TRBD1 (6 bases). CDR1 MDHEN and CDR2 SYDVKM come from the germline V gene. Trimming cost V 4 bases and J 4 bases, with 16 bases left between them. The CDR3 has 15 residues. The chain's CDR3 is CASSSIQGQLYGYTF. The CDR3, as DNA: TGTGCCAGCAGTTCAATCCAAGGACAGCTCTATGGCTACACCTTC.

V gene TRBV6-2 or TRBV6-3 combines with J gene TRBJ2-2, with TRBD2 identical over 16 bases. V lost 0 bases and J lost 2; bases outside the gene matches: 6. This CDR3 has 20 residues. Per germline, CDR1 MNHEY and CDR2 SVGEGT. The CDR3 nucleotides read TGTGCCAGCAGTTACTCGAGGGGACTAGCGGGAGGGCCAAACACCGGGGAGCTGTTTTTT. Translating it yields CASSYSRGLAGGPNTGELFF.

This clonotype was observed a handful of times. The chain couples TRBV7-8 to TRBJ2-1, with a possible D match to TRBD2 (5 bases). The germline V and J ends were trimmed by 1 base and 0 bases, with 13 bases remaining between them. The CDR3 is 17 residues long. Germline-derived CDR1 and CDR2 are SGHVS and FQNEAQ. CDR3 sequence (DNA): TGTGCCAGCAGCTTAGTGGGTAGCGTCAGCTCCTACAATGAGCAGTTCTTC. Protein: CASSLVGSVSSYNEQFF. The complete variable domain, with remaining parts taken from reference TRBV7-8 and TRBJ2-1, reads GAGVSQSPRYKVAKRGQDVALRCDPISGHVSLFWYQQALGQGPEFLTYFQNEAQLDKSGLPSDRFFAERPEGSVSTLKIQRTQQEDSAVYLCASSLVGSVSSYNEQFFGPGTRLTVL.

This clonotype was found a few times. The gene calls are TRBV29-1 and TRBJ1-1, with 7 bases that match TRBD1. This CDR3 is built from 13 residues. V shed 7 bases and J 4 bases; nucleotides not matched to a gene: 9. Germline V gene sequence: CDR1 SQVTM, CDR2 ANQGSEA. CDR3 in DNA: TGCAGCGCCAACAGGGGATTGGGCACTGAAGCTTTCTTT. This sequence encodes CSANRGLGTEAFF.

This rearrangement joins TRBV20-1 to TRBJ1-4, with TRBD1 matching 10 bases. Germline V gives CDR1 DFQATT, CDR2 SNEGSKA (reference sequence). Losses at the gene ends were 5 bases for V and 8 bases for J; bases not matched to a gene: 5. The CDR3 has 13 residues. The CDR3 region is CSARQGAGEKLFF. The CDR3 nucleotides read TGCAGTGCTCGACAGGGGGCGGGAGAAAAACTGTTTTTT.

This clonotype was counted many times. A junction end diverges from the germline sequence, so it may reflect a read error. V gene TRBV20-1 combines with J gene TRBJ2-7; tentatively, D is TRBD2 (6 bases). The CDR3 runs 14 residues. Germline CDR1 reads DFQATT; CDR2 reads SNEGSKA (reference sequence). The CDR3 DNA reads TGCAGTTCTAGTAGCGGATCCTTCTCCTACGAGCAGTACTTC. This translates into CSSSSGSFSYEQYF.

This clonotype was detected only a few times. V usage is TRBV20-1 and J usage is TRBJ2-5; 7 positions agree with TRBD1. The germline V gene encodes CDR1 DFQATT and CDR2 SNEGSKA (reference sequence). The CDR3 sequence is 15 residues long. V lost 3 bases, J lost 3 bases, and 10 bases stayed unmatched. Written as DNA, the CDR3 is TGCAGTGCTAGGGATCCATGGACAGGAAAAGAGACCCAGTACTTC. Its protein is CSARDPWTGKETQYF.

This clonotype was detected ten times or more. The V gene is TRBV5-1, the J gene TRBJ2-7, with D maybe TRBD1 (8 bases). Trimming took 1 base from V and 3 from J, leaving 14 bases between them. The germline gives CDR1 SGHRS, CDR2 YFSETQ. CDR3 size: 15 residues. CDR3 sequence (DNA): TGCGCCAGCAGCTTGCCACAGGGGGGGTTCTACGAGCAGTACTTC. Its protein product is CASSLPQGGFYEQYF.

The chain combines TRBV29-1 with TRBJ2-3, with 7 bases aligning to TRBD1. The V and J ends lost 5 bases and 4 bases, in that order; junction bases with no gene match: 12. The germline V gene encodes CDR1 SQVTM and CDR2 ANQGSEA. The CDR3 loop spans 15 amino acids. The CDR3 DNA reads as TGCAGCGTTTCTTTCAAAAAGGGGGCACCAGATACGCAGTATTTT. Amino acids: CSVSFKKGAPDTQYF.

J is TRBJ2-1 and V is TRBV15; TRBD2 agrees at 9 bases. The CDR3 runs 16 residues. V lost 1 base to trimming and J lost 4 bases; unmatched junction nucleotides: 5. The V gene's germline CDR1 is LNHNV and CDR2 YYDKDF (reference sequence). The CDR3 nucleotides are TGTGCCACCAGCAGAGGCCTGACTAGCGGATACAATGAGCAGTTCTTC. Its translation: CATSRGLTSGYNEQFF. The full variable domain, with the rest looked up from reference TRBV15 and TRBJ2-1, is DAMVIQNPRYQVTQFGKPVTLSCSQTLNHNVMYWYQQKSSQAPKLLFHYYDKDFNNEADTPDNFQSRRPNTSFCFLDIRSPGLGDTAMYLCATSRGLTSGYNEQFFGPGTRLTVL.

The chain combines TRBV15 with TRBJ1-5; 8 bases match TRBD1. CDR3 size: 16 residues. V lost 2 bases and J lost 8; bases outside the gene matches: 11. From germline, CDR1 is LNHNV and CDR2 YYDKDF (reference sequence). As DNA, the CDR3 is TGTGCCACCAGCAGAACTACAGGGGGTGGATTGAAGCCCCAGCATTTT. Translation: CATSRTTGGGLKPQHF.

With respect to this clonotype: The conserved final phenylalanine or tryptophan is absent from the CDR3, which likely points to a read error. The CDR3 DNA is TGTGCCAGCAGTTACAGGAGCGGCCCCTACGAGCAGTACATC. It yields the protein CASSYRSGPYEQYI. The V and J genes are TRBV6-2 or TRBV6-3 and TRBJ2-7, with D perhaps TRBD2 (5 bases). The length of the CDR3 is 14 residues. Germline V gene data show CDR1 as MNHEY and CDR2 as SVGEGT. V shed 2 bases and J shed 2 bases, with 10 bases lying between them.

The chain links TRBV20-1 to TRBJ2-7; 7 bases align to TRBD1. The germline CDR1 and CDR2 sequences are DFQATT and SNEGSKA (reference sequence). There are 13 residues in the CDR3. In nucleotides, the CDR3 is TGCAGAGCTGGGACAGAAGCGTACTACGAGCAGTACTTC. Its protein product is CRAGTEAYYEQYF.

The J gene is TRBJ2-5, the V gene TRBV10-3, with 7 positions matching TRBD1. Germline V gives CDR1 ENHRY, CDR2 SYGVKD. Trimming took 5 bases from V and 1 from J; bases not matched to a gene: 10. The CDR3 totals 16 residues. CDR3 sequence reads: CAISSIDRDLQETQYF. The CDR3 region has the DNA TGTGCCATCAGTTCTATAGACAGGGACCTCCAAGAGACCCAGTACTTC.

The chain is built from TRBV19 and TRBJ2-1; D remains ambiguous. Trimming cost V 5 bases and J 4 bases, with 9 bases left between them. From germline, CDR1 is LNHDA and CDR2 SQIVND (reference sequence). The CDR3 extends over 13 amino acids. CDR3: CASSASEYNEQFF. The CDR3 nucleotides are TGTGCCAGTAGTGCCAGCGAATACAATGAGCAGTTCTTC. The variable domain in full, completed from reference TRBV19 and TRBJ2-1, reads DGGITQSPKYLFRKEGQNVTLSCEQNLNHDAMYWYRQDPGQGLRLIYYSQIVNDFQKGDIAEGYSVSREKKESFPLTVTSAQKNPTAFYLCASSASEYNEQFFGPGTRLTVL.